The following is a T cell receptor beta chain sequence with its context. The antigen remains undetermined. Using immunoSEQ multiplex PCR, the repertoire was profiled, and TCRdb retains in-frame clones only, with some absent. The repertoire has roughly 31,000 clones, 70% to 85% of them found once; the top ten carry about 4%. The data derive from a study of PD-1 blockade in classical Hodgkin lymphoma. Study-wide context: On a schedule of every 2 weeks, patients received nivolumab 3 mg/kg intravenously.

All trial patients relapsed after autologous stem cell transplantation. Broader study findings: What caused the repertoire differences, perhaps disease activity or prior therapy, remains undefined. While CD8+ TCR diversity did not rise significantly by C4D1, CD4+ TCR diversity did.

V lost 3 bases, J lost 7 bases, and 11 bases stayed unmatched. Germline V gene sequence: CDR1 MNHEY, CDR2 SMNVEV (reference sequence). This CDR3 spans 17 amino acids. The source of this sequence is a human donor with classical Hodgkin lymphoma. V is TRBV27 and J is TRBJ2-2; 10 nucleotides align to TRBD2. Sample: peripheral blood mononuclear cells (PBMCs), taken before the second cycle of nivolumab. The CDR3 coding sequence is TGTGCCAGCAGTTTTTCGAGAGCGGGAGGGCCAGGCGGGGAGCTGTTTTTT. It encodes CASSFSRAGGPGGELFF.